One sample yielded the 20 T cell receptor beta chains listed below, sequenced in a study of T cell changes during pregnancy in multiple sclerosis (dated by TCRdb to the late 2010s). Library preparation employed the immunoSEQ multiplex PCR assay. Here the immuneACCESS table is served through TCRdb, limited to in-frame sequences with V and J called. Missing clones are a known gap in these copies; in checked studies unresolved V genes cover under half, and the rest lacks a known reason. In this sample the table shows about 40,000 clones, about 91% of which occur a single time. Roughly 0.69% of the sample is taken by the ten largest. The source material was CD4+ T cells from peripheral blood mononuclear cells, sampled before pregnancy. These receptors all stem from a female donor with multiple sclerosis, enrolled in a pregnancy study.

This clone has just a few counts. J is TRBJ1-1 and V is TRBV6-1, with D perhaps matching TRBD1 (5 bases). CDR1 and CDR2 (germline): MNHNS, SASEGT. The CDR3 is made up of 15 amino acids. Trimming stripped 2 bases from V and 4 bases from J, with 14 bases between. The CDR3 sequence: CASSEWGEIGTEAFF. For the CDR3, the DNA is TGTGCCAGCAGTGAATGGGGCGAGATTGGCACTGAAGCTTTCTTT.

The chain employs TRBV27 and TRBJ1-1; perhaps TRBD1 as D (6 bases). Looked up from germline, CDR1 is MNHEY and CDR2 is SMNVEV (reference sequence). There are 17 residues in the CDR3. Trimming left V 0 bases short and J 1 base short, with 15 bases between. The CDR3 region is CASSLSGTPVENTEAFF. CDR3 coding DNA: TGTGCCAGCAGTTTATCGGGGACACCTGTGGAGAACACTGAAGCTTTCTTT.

Details on this clone: In the same sample, other DNA sequences code for this CDR3. The gene calls are TRBV14 and TRBJ2-5, with 8 positions matching TRBD2. With 4 bases clipped from V and 2 bases from J, the junction kept 9 bases outside the gene matches. Germline CDR1 and CDR2: SGHDN and FVKESK. CDR3 length: 16 residues. This CDR3 reads CASSRILAVKQETQYF. CDR3 nucleotide sequence: TGTGCCAGCAGCCGTATACTAGCGGTAAAACAAGAGACCCAGTACTTC.

The chain links TRBV10-1 to TRBJ1-5, with 9 bases fitting TRBD1. J gave up 0 bases and V 2 bases, and 5 bases lay outside the gene matches. CDR1 is WNHNN and CDR2 is SYGVQD in the germline V gene (reference sequence). CDR3 length equals 17 residues. The chain's CDR3 is CASSEVGTGYSNQPQHF. The CDR3 nucleotides are TGCGCCAGCAGTGAGGTCGGGACAGGGTATAGCAATCAGCCCCAGCATTTT.

The V and J genes are TRBV19 and TRBJ1-4; 10 positions agree with TRBD1. This CDR3 is 13 amino acids long. Germline lookup yields CDR1 LNHDA and CDR2 SQIVND (reference sequence). V was clipped by 6 bases and J by 7 bases; unmatched bases: 2. CDR3 residues: CASRGQGTEKLFF. Here the CDR3 DNA reads TGTGCCAGTAGGGGACAGGGGACTGAAAAACTGTTTTTT.

The chain is built from TRBV7-2 and TRBJ1-4, with D hard to call. This CDR3 is 13 amino acids long. Trimming shortened V by 3 bases and J by 5 bases, and 7 bases separated the two germline ends. The V gene's germline CDR1 is SGHTA and CDR2 FQGNSA. In nucleotides, the CDR3 is TGTGCCAGCAGCTTCCGGGGAAATGAAAAACTGTTTTTT. The encoded protein is CASSFRGNEKLFF.

DNA for the CDR3: TGCGCCAGCAGTGATCGGGACAGGCCGTACGAGCAGTACTTC. Encoded protein: CASSDRDRPYEQYF. The chain links TRBV10-1 to TRBJ2-7, with 8 bases fitting TRBD1. The CDR3 covers 14 residues. Germline V lookup: CDR1 WNHNN, CDR2 SYGVQD (reference sequence). Trimming took 3 bases from V and 4 from J; bases not matched to a gene: 5.

The rearrangement joins TRBV6-1 to TRBJ2-3, with D uncertain. V was shortened by 3 bases and J by 4 bases, with 11 bases between the two germline ends. This CDR3 contains 14 residues. Germline CDR1 reads MNHNS; CDR2 reads SASEGT. CDR3 nucleotide sequence: TGTGCCAGCAGTGAGGGCAGCTGGGCAGATACGCAGTATTTT. It codes for CASSEGSWADTQYF.

The rearrangement uses TRBV4-2 and TRBJ1-4, with TRBD1 matching over 8 bases. The V gene's germline CDR1 is LGHNA and CDR2 YNFKEQ. CDR3 length: 16 amino acids. V was clipped by 1 base and J by 7 bases; unmatched bases: 8. For the CDR3, the DNA is TGTGCCAGCAGCCAAGTCGCAGGGGGCAGCCCTGAAAAACTGTTTTTT. It is translated as CASSQVAGGSPEKLFF.

The chain combines TRBV19 with TRBJ2-7; D uncertain. Between the trimmed V and J ends, which lost 1 base and 0 bases, there was a span of 7 bases. CDR1 LNHDA and CDR2 SQIVND come from the germline V gene (reference sequence). This CDR3 spans 14 amino acids. The CDR3 nucleotides are TGTGCCAGTAGTATAGCCGCGAGCTCCTACGAGCAGTACTTC. Amino acid sequence: CASSIAASSYEQYF.

The J gene is TRBJ1-1, the V gene TRBV11-3, with no clear D. There are 13 residues in the CDR3. Germline V CDR1 and CDR2: SGHNT, YENEEA. Between the trimmed V and J ends, which lost 4 bases and 1 base, there was a span of 7 bases. CDR3 amino acids: CASSSGPNTEAFF. The CDR3 DNA is TGTGCCAGCAGCTCTGGCCCGAACACTGAAGCTTTCTTT.

V is TRBV19 and J is TRBJ1-3, with no clear D. CDR3 length: 14 amino acids. Germline assignment: CDR1 LNHDA and CDR2 SQIVND (reference sequence). Trimming removed 7 bases from V and 3 bases from J, with 13 bases in between. This CDR3 is CASKGRFFGNTIYF. In DNA, the CDR3 is TGTGCCAGTAAAGGCAGGTTCTTTGGAAACACCATATATTTT.

This chain connects TRBV4-3 to TRBJ1-4; a weak D match, TRBD1 (5 bases). V was pared by 3 bases and J by 7 bases, with 12 bases between. CDR3 size: 14 residues. Germline CDR1 and CDR2: LGHNA and YSLEER. The CDR3 nucleotides read TGCGCCAGCAGCCACCCTGGGCAGGGTGAAAAACTGTTTTTT. Encoded protein: CASSHPGQGEKLFF.

The rearrangement uses TRBV4-2 and TRBJ2-2; the match to TRBD2 covers 8 bases. The CDR3 is 18 residues long. Per the germline V gene, CDR1 is LGHNA and CDR2 is YNFKEQ. Trimming took 1 base from V and 4 from J; bases not matched to a gene: 11. CDR3 bases: TGTGCCAGCAGCCAAGTAGCGGGACGGGGGGGTGGCACCGGGGAGCTGTTTTTT. It yields the protein CASSQVAGRGGGTGELFF.

The J gene is TRBJ1-3, the V gene TRBV19; 7 nucleotides match TRBD1. The V segment lost 8 bases and the J segment 0 bases; nucleotides outside the gene matches: 4. Per germline, CDR1 LNHDA and CDR2 SQIVND (reference sequence). There are 14 residues in the CDR3. CDR3 protein: CASGDSNSGNTIYF. The CDR3 region has the DNA TGTGCCAGTGGGGACAGCAACTCTGGAAACACCATATATTTT.

This rearrangement joins TRBV7-9 to TRBJ1-6; TRBD1 might be the D (5 bases). V lost 5 bases and J 10 bases, leaving 12 bases between the germline ends. This CDR3 has 13 residues. The germline CDR1 and CDR2 sequences are SEHNR and FQNEAQ (reference sequence). DNA for the CDR3: TGTGCCAGCAGCACGGGGGGGGACTCACCCCTCCACTTT. It specifies CASSTGGDSPLHF.

The chain combines TRBV27 with TRBJ2-7; TRBD1 aligns across 8 bases. This CDR3 region has 17 residues. V shed 0 bases, J shed 1 base, and the junction held 8 bases outside the gene matches. Germline assignment: CDR1 MNHEY and CDR2 SMNVEV (reference sequence). The CDR3 coding sequence is TGTGCCAGCAGTTTATCGAGTGGCAGGGGGCGTTCCTACGAGCAGTACTTC. Protein: CASSLSSGRGRSYEQYF.

The V and J genes are TRBV18 and TRBJ2-5, with D possibly being TRBD1 (7 bases). CDR3 length equals 14 residues. Trimming left V 2 bases short and J 5 bases short, with 12 bases between. From germline, CDR1 is KGHSH and CDR2 LQKENI. The CDR3 sequence: CASSPIAGGETQYF. As DNA, the CDR3 is TGTGCCAGCTCACCAATCGCAGGGGGGGAGACCCAGTACTTC.

This rearrangement joins TRBV30 to TRBJ1-2; 7 bases align to TRBD1. The CDR3 consists of 14 residues. CDR1 is GTSNPN and CDR2 is SVGIG in the germline V gene (reference sequence). V trimming: 1 base; J trimming: 4 bases; junction bases outside the gene matches: 6. The chain's CDR3 is CAWSAGTEAYGYTF. CDR3 coding DNA: TGTGCCTGGAGTGCCGGGACAGAAGCCTATGGCTACACCTTC. Full variable domain (remainder filled in from reference TRBV30 and TRBJ1-2): SQTIHQWPATLVQPVGSPLSLECTVEGTSNPNLYWYRQAAGRGLQLLFYSVGIGQISSEVPQNLSASRPQDRQFILSSKKLLLSDSGFYLCAWSAGTEAYGYTFGSGTRLTVV.

The chain combines TRBV11-2 with TRBJ2-1; D is possibly TRBD1 (5 bases). Trimming left V 3 bases short and J 7 bases short, with 13 bases between. Germline lookup yields CDR1 SGHAT and CDR2 FQNNGV. The CDR3 has 14 amino acids. The CDR3, as DNA: TGTGCCAGCAGCTTTGCCTACCAGGGTAATGAGCAGTTCTTC. The encoded protein is CASSFAYQGNEQFF.